The clone carrying this T cell receptor beta chain occurred many times. In germline, CDR1 is SGHRS, CDR2 YFSETQ. The CDR3 consists of 16 residues. V lost 0 bases and J 1 base, leaving 14 bases between the germline ends. Naive CD4+ cells had CD25+ Tregs removed. TCRdb analysed the 5' RACE reads with MiXCR anew, one entry per CDR3 protein. Of tens of thousands of distinct CDR3 sequences listed, approximately 19% are singletons. The sequencing input was naive CD4+ T cells sorted from a lymph node. Subset here: naive CD4+ T cells, CD4+CD45RA+CD25-. This sequence was found in a female donor with breast cancer. The chain carries TRBV5-1 and TRBJ2-7, with D possibly being TRBD2 (6 bases). The CDR3 bases are TGCGCCAGCAGCTTGGGCGGCGGGGCAGGTTCCTACGAGCAGTACTTC. This codes for CASSLGGGAGSYEQYF.